Described below is a single T cell receptor beta chain sequence and its context. Germline values: CDR1 MGHRA, CDR2 YSYEKL. The CDR3 contains 15 residues. The V gene end was trimmed by 2 bases and the J gene end by 1 base; junction bases not matched to a gene: 3. The source of the sample is a study of blood T cell repertoires in COVID-19. Study overall: Samples representing acute and convalescent COVID-19 were sourced from the United States, Italy and Spain. Sample material is recorded as cDNA or gDNA derived from T cells, B-cell-depleted T cells, or PBMCs.

Under the authors' procedure: Amplified reference gene primers provided the basis for estimating nucleated cell counts. Profiling relied on immunoSEQ multiplex PCR, and the TCRdb table lists in-frame clones only, not all of them. Clone size and the V and J calls come from that table; the DNA yielded D and trimming. The sample consists of fewer than 110,000 clones, approximately 90% of them appearing once. The chain joins TRBV4-1 to TRBJ1-1; 8 bases are a match to TRBD1. The source of this sequence is a man in his forties or fifties with active or convalescent COVID-19. The source material was peripheral blood. The CDR3: CASSQPQGGNTEAFF. The CDR3 DNA follows: TGCGCCAGCAGCCAACCACAGGGGGGGAACACTGAAGCTTTCTTT.